This T cell receptor (beta chain) was captured in a study of shared T cell receptors in the human thymus. Some clones are missing from TCRdb's copy, which holds only in-frame ones; the method was immunoSEQ multiplex PCR. Of some 660,000 clones in the sample, approximately 89% were seen once. These data are also associated with another study on human thymus T cells. From that report: The sample donors, healthy Finnish infants, were having corrective surgery for congenital heart defects. Resections that were taken during corrective heart surgery supplied the thymus tissue. The authors found apparently biased V and J gene usage in thymic and blood repertoires. Reports from related research described highly overlapping thymic repertoires among unrelated individuals.

Sequencing was performed on thymocytes. This clonotype originated in a boy in the first two years of life with a congenital heart defect.

CDR3 loop: CASSPPDRGNQPQHF. CDR3 DNA: TGTGCCAGCTCACCACCCGACAGGGGCAATCAGCCCCAGCATTTT. This chain uses TRBV18 with TRBJ1-5; 7 bases are shared with TRBD1. Trimming at V came to 0 bases and at J to 2 bases, leaving 1 base not matched to a gene. CDR3 length: 15 amino acids. Germline assignment: CDR1 KGHSH and CDR2 LQKENI.